Reported below is one T cell receptor beta chain. Antigen: not known. This record comes from a study of vaccination effects on CD4 cells after COVID-19. Whole-study context: Sampling occurred a median 72 days post second dose, range 14 to 241. Study-level findings and limits: Late post-vaccination, clones induced by infection and those induced by vaccine underwent marked clonal contraction.

The repertoire was sequenced with immunoSEQ multiplex PCR; TCRdb's copy has only in-frame clones and lacks some. The profile shows some 70,000 clones, approximately 80% of them singletons. The ViraFEST assay expanded antigen-specific CD4+ T cells with viral peptide pools before sequencing. Following an approximately 10-day culture, CD4+ T cells were purified. Participants were given two doses of BNT162b2 or mRNA-1273 vaccine. According to the study, vaccine recipients showed no prior SARS-CoV-2 infection and negative nucleocapsid antibodies. Researchers reported culturing a few million PBMC in each well, adding 8 to 10 IU/ml IL-2 and 10 ug/ml peptides. Unmatched junction bases numbered 1, after V lost 1 base and J lost 5 bases. Per the germline V gene, CDR1 is SGHTA and CDR2 is FQGTGA. This CDR3 spans 15 amino acids.

The sequenced sample was CD4+ T cells from PBMCs cultured with HCoV-229E spike peptides, obtained after COVID-19 vaccination. The chain is built from TRBV7-3 and TRBJ2-3; 12 bases align to TRBD2. The sequence derives from a human donor who received a COVID-19 vaccine. This CDR3 is CASSLMTSGGDTQYF. CDR3 DNA sequence: TGTGCCAGCAGCTTAATGACTAGCGGGGGAGATACGCAGTATTTT.